These 22 T cell receptor beta chains were all obtained from the same sample, sequenced in a study of control samples from healthy donors and cancer patients. The method was immunoSEQ multiplex PCR; TCRdb's version includes in-frame clones alone and lacks a portion of them. The sample has fewer than 60,000 clones, approximately 95% seen once; the top ten hold nearly 2.5%. Sequencing used blood. These receptors all stem from a man aged 25-45 years in good health.

The rearrangement links TRBV7-2 to TRBJ1-5; maybe TRBD1 (5 bases). V lost 4 bases and J 2 bases, leaving 12 bases between the germline ends. The germline V gene encodes CDR1 SGHTA and CDR2 FQGNSA. The CDR3 totals 15 residues. CDR3 protein: CASSSTGGGNQPQHF. Here the CDR3 DNA reads TGTGCCAGCAGCTCGACCGGAGGGGGCAATCAGCCCCAGCATTTT.

The chain employs TRBV12-3 or TRBV12-4 and TRBJ1-1; D not certain. The CDR3 has 11 residues. The ends were cut back, 1 base at V and 8 bases at J, with 5 bases in the middle. The CDR3 sequence: CASSLGLEAFF. The CDR3 DNA reads as TGTGCCAGCAGTTTAGGGTTAGAAGCTTTCTTT.

The chain couples TRBV24-1 to TRBJ2-3, with TRBD2 matching 12 bases. Losses at the gene ends were 3 bases for V and 4 bases for J; bases not matched to a gene: 10. The germline gives CDR1 KGHDR, CDR2 SFDVKD. There are 18 residues in the CDR3. The CDR3 coding sequence is TGTGCCACCAGTGATCATTCGACTAGCGGGAGAGGAGCAGATACGCAGTATTTT. Encoded protein: CATSDHSTSGRGADTQYF.

CDR3 in amino acids: CASSYKRGVTEAFF. CDR3 in DNA: TGTGCCAGCAGTTACAAGCGGGGCGTCACTGAAGCTTTCTTT. This chain uses TRBV6-5 with TRBJ1-1, with TRBD1 as a possible D gene (5 bases). Germline CDR1 MNHEY, CDR2 SVGAGI. CDR3 size: 14 residues. With 2 bases removed from V and 4 bases from J, the gap between germline ends came to 11 bases.

The chain uses TRBV19 and TRBJ2-3, with D unclear. The CDR3 consists of 14 residues. Per the germline V gene, CDR1 is LNHDA and CDR2 is SQIVND (reference sequence). Trimming took off 3 bases at V and 1 base at J, with 8 bases between the two ends. CDR3 region: CASSMLGGTDTQYF. CDR3 nucleotide sequence: TGTGCCAGTAGTATGCTTGGGGGCACAGATACGCAGTATTTT.

This clone has just one count. The chain combines TRBV27 with TRBJ2-7, with 8 bases fitting TRBD1. V shed 0 bases, J shed 5 bases, and the junction held 6 bases outside the gene matches. The germline CDR1 and CDR2 sequences are MNHEY and SMNVEV (reference sequence). The CDR3 sequence is 15 residues long. As DNA, the CDR3 is TGTGCCAGCAGTTTATCGGACAGGGTAAAGGACGAGCAGTACTTC. Translating gives CASSLSDRVKDEQYF.

This rearrangement joins TRBV7-6 to TRBJ1-5; D unclear. Trimming took 4 bases from V and 0 from J, leaving 7 bases between them. Germline-derived CDR1 and CDR2 are SGHVS and FNYEAQ. The CDR3 has 14 amino acids. This chain's CDR3 is CASSSKASNQPQHF. The CDR3 coding sequence is TGTGCCAGCAGCTCCAAAGCTAGCAATCAGCCCCAGCATTTT. Variable domain in full (rest from reference TRBV7-6 and TRBJ1-5): GAGVSQSPRYKVTKRGQDVALRCDPISGHVSLYWYRQALGQGPEFLTYFNYEAQQDKSGLPNDRFSAERPEGSISTLTIQRTEQRDSAMYRCASSSKASNQPQHFGDGTRLSIL.

The chain carries TRBV19 and TRBJ1-3, with D unclear. The V gene's germline CDR1 is LNHDA and CDR2 SQIVND (reference sequence). V lost 5 bases and J 0 bases, leaving 2 bases between the germline ends. The CDR3 is 12 residues long. The CDR3 sequence: CASSFSGNTIYF. The CDR3 region has the DNA TGTGCCAGTAGTTTCTCTGGAAACACCATATATTTT.

This clone was recorded only once. This chain joins TRBV5-1 and TRBJ1-6; 7 positions agree with TRBD1. This CDR3 has 14 amino acids. Unmatched junction bases numbered 8, after V lost 3 bases and J lost 11 bases. The V gene's germline CDR1 is SGHRS and CDR2 YFSETQ. The CDR3 DNA sequence: TGCGCCAGCAGCTGGGACAGTGGGACGACACCCCTCCACTTT. Amino acid sequence: CASSWDSGTTPLHF. Drawing the rest from reference TRBV5-1 and TRBJ1-6, the complete variable domain is KAGVTQTPRYLIKTRGQQVTLSCSPISGHRSVSWYQQTPGQGLQFLFEYFSETQRNKGNFPGRFSGRQFSNSRSEMNVSTLELGDSALYLCASSWDSGTTPLHFGNGTRLTVT.

The V gene is TRBV7-6, the J gene TRBJ2-7; TRBD2 aligns across 12 bases. In germline, CDR1 is SGHVS, CDR2 FNYEAQ. This CDR3 has 16 amino acids. V shed 5 bases, J shed 5 bases, and the junction held 10 bases outside the gene matches. CDR3 sequence reads: CASSPQLAGGTDEQYF. CDR3 in DNA: TGTGCCAGCAGCCCCCAACTAGCGGGAGGTACGGACGAGCAGTACTTC.

The chain joins TRBV4-3 to TRBJ2-2, with TRBD2 matching 7 bases. The CDR3 is 16 amino acids. CDR1 and CDR2 from the germline V gene are LGHNA and YSLEER. Trimming cost V 3 bases and J 7 bases; bases outside gene matches: 11. As DNA, the CDR3 is TGCGCCAGCAGCCAGGGACTACGGGTAGGGGACGGGGAGCTGTTTTTT. Translation: CASSQGLRVGDGELFF.

The chain is built from TRBV15 and TRBJ2-4; D ambiguous. The CDR3 sequence is 13 residues long. V was cut by 2 bases and J by 7 bases, with 9 bases left in between. CDR1 LNHNV and CDR2 YYDKDF come from the germline V gene (reference sequence). The CDR3 is CATSRSLRNIQYF. For the CDR3, the DNA is TGTGCCACCAGCAGATCTCTTAGGAACATTCAGTACTTC.

This rearrangement joins TRBV6-5 to TRBJ2-5; D is unclear. Trimming left V 3 bases short and J 5 bases short, with 4 bases between. Germline-derived CDR1 and CDR2 are MNHEY and SVGAGI. The CDR3 has 11 residues. The CDR3 DNA follows: TGTGCCAGCAGTTATCGGGAGACCCAGTACTTC. As protein: CASSYRETQYF.

Only a few counts were recorded for this clone. The same CDR3 is also encoded by other DNA sequences in this sample. This chain connects TRBV28 to TRBJ1-2, with 9 bases lining up with TRBD1. Germline assignment: CDR1 MDHEN and CDR2 SYDVKM. There are 14 residues in the CDR3. J gave up 5 bases and V 3 bases, and 4 bases lay outside the gene matches. The CDR3 nucleotides read TGTGCCAGCAGTTTGGGGGGGACAGGGTATGGCTACACCTTC. Translated, it gives CASSLGGTGYGYTF.

This clone was counted only a few times. The V and J genes are TRBV5-1 and TRBJ2-2; D remains unclear. The CDR3 sequence is 14 residues long. Trimming stripped 1 base from V and 3 bases from J, with 7 bases between. Germline CDR1 reads SGHRS; CDR2 reads YFSETQ. CDR3 in amino acids: CASSLTGDTGELFF. In nucleotides, the CDR3 is TGCGCCAGCAGCTTGACTGGGGACACCGGGGAGCTGTTTTTT.

CDR3 amino acids: CASSQPERDYGYTF. CDR3 sequence (DNA): TGCGCCAGCAGCCAACCGGAACGGGACTATGGCTACACCTTC. J is TRBJ1-2 and V is TRBV4-1; D is unresolved. The CDR3 is 14 residues long. V gave up 2 bases and J gave up 3 bases, with 10 bases separating them. The germline V gene encodes CDR1 MGHRA and CDR2 YSYEKL.

V is TRBV7-9 and J is TRBJ2-5, with D possibly matching TRBD2 (6 bases). V was clipped by 3 bases and J by 4 bases, with 12 bases between them. The CDR3 extends over 14 amino acids. The germline V gene has CDR1 SEHNR and CDR2 FQNEAQ (reference sequence). The CDR3 spells CASSFLGTSETQYF. The CDR3 DNA follows: TGTGCCAGCAGCTTCCTGGGGACTTCAGAGACCCAGTACTTC.

The rearrangement joins TRBV5-4 to TRBJ1-6; TRBD1 agrees at 11 bases. The CDR3 loop spans 15 amino acids. Per the germline V gene, CDR1 is SGHNT and CDR2 is YYREEE (reference sequence). Trimming cost V 3 bases and J 8 bases; bases outside gene matches: 4. The CDR3 loop is CASSWGDRGYSPLHF. The CDR3 nucleotides are TGTGCCAGCAGCTGGGGGGACAGGGGGTATTCACCCCTCCACTTT.

This chain joins TRBV10-1 and TRBJ2-7, with 7 positions matching TRBD1. V was pared by 4 bases and J by 3 bases, with 6 bases of the junction left unmatched. Per germline, CDR1 WNHNN and CDR2 SYGVQD (reference sequence). The CDR3 is 14 residues long. The CDR3 reads CASSAGTEFYEQYF. The CDR3, as DNA: TGCGCCAGCAGTGCCGGGACAGAGTTCTACGAGCAGTACTTC.

The rearrangement joins TRBV28 to TRBJ1-3; 7 bases align to TRBD1. The CDR3 sequence is 14 residues long. J gave up 2 bases and V 6 bases, and 4 bases lay outside the gene matches. Germline V gene lookup returns CDR1 MDHEN and CDR2 SYDVKM. CDR3 sequence reads: CASSPGGPGNTIYF. CDR3 DNA sequence: TGTGCCAGCAGCCCAGGGGGACCTGGAAACACCATATATTTT.

V usage is TRBV6-2 or TRBV6-3 and J usage is TRBJ1-3; D gene unclear. Per the germline V gene, CDR1 is MNHEY and CDR2 is SVGEGT. The length of the CDR3 is 12 residues. The ends were cut back, 4 bases at V and 3 bases at J, with 4 bases in the middle. In nucleotides, the CDR3 is TGTGCCAGCAGTTCCTTTGGAAACACCATATATTTT. The encoded protein is CASSSFGNTIYF.

This clone was seen a single time. V gene TRBV3-1 (or the pseudogene TRBV3-2) combines with J gene TRBJ2-3; no clear D gene. Trimming took off 1 base at V and 2 bases at J, with 7 bases between the two ends. This CDR3 is built from 14 residues. Per the germline V gene, CDR1 is LGHDT and CDR2 is YNNKEL (reference sequence). This chain's CDR3 is CASSQGLPTDTQYF. CDR3 nucleotide sequence: TGTGCCAGCAGCCAAGGACTCCCCACAGATACGCAGTATTTT.